These T cell receptor beta chains were read from a single sample in a study of PD-L1 blockade in urothelial cancer. Sequenced by immunoSEQ multiplex PCR; TCRdb stores in-frame clones only, minus some. This table holds 98,000 or so clones, nearly 90% found once. The material was PBMCs, obtained around atezolizumab (anti-PD-L1) treatment. The receptors shown here come from a man in his sixties with urothelial cancer. Both conserved end residues are part of each CDR3. D genes are given only for firm matches. Not all rows give a size; the values are once, few, many and, for expanded clones, a class.

clone size,CDR3 length,V gene,D gene,J gene,CDR3 protein,CDR3 DNA
few,15,TRBV4-2,-,TRBJ2-2,CASSPRTGNTGELFF,TGTGCCAGCAGCCCCAGGACGGGAAACACCGGGGAGCTGTTTTTT
-,12,TRBV30,-,TRBJ1-5,CAYDSDNQPQHF,TGTGCATACGACAGCGACAATCAGCCCCAGCATTTT
few,13,TRBV2,-,TRBJ1-1,CASSVQMNTEAFF,TGTGCCAGCAGTGTCCAGATGAACACTGAAGCTTTCTTT
-,14,TRBV29-1,TRBD1,TRBJ2-3,CTAEKAGGGDTQYF,TGCACCGCTGAGAAGGCAGGGGGCGGGGATACGCAGTATTTT
once,15,TRBV15,TRBD1,TRBJ1-2,CATSRDPGTEYGYTF,TGTGCCACCAGCAGAGATCCCGGGACAGAGTATGGCTACACCTTC
-,16,TRBV23-1,-,TRBJ2-2,CASSQSSGADTGELFF,TGCGCCAGCAGTCAATCAAGTGGGGCGGACACCGGGGAGCTGTTTTTT
-,15,TRBV7-2,-,TRBJ2-7,CASSLVGGLLYEQYF,TGTGCCAGCAGCTTAGTAGGAGGGCTCCTCTACGAGCAGTACTTC
-,16,TRBV19,-,TRBJ2-7,CASSIDSQGWSYEQYF,TGTGCCAGTAGTATAGATTCGCAGGGATGGTCCTACGAGCAGTACTTC
-,15,TRBV6-1,-,TRBJ2-1,CASSEVAGSYNEQFF,TGTGCCAGCAGTGAAGTCGCCGGGTCCTACAATGAGCAGTTCTTC
-,15,TRBV27,-,TRBJ2-5,CATCRRGAPQETQYF,TGTGCCACCTGCCGACGGGGGGCCCCCCAAGAGACCCAGTACTTC
-,14,TRBV2,TRBD2,TRBJ2-3,CASSYLAGANTQYF,TGTGCCAGCAGTTACCTAGCGGGGGCCAATACGCAGTATTTT
-,12,TRBV30,-,TRBJ2-7,CAWGSFSDEQYF,TGTGCCTGGGGTAGTTTTTCCGACGAGCAGTACTTC
once,14,TRBV9,-,TRBJ2-1,CASSVDQHPNEQFF,TGTGCCAGCAGCGTAGACCAACACCCCAATGAGCAGTTCTTC
-,17,TRBV5-3,TRBD1,TRBJ2-7,CARSLEGTDRVAYEQYF,TGTGCCAGAAGCCTTGAGGGGACGGACAGGGTGGCCTACGAGCAGTACTTC
-,15,TRBV28,TRBD1,TRBJ1-2,CASSFPTGGVDGYTF,TGTGCCAGCAGTTTCCCGACAGGGGGCGTTGATGGCTACACCTTC
-,13,TRBV29-1,TRBD1,TRBJ2-3,CSVAGQYTDTQYF,TGCAGCGTTGCGGGACAGTACACAGATACGCAGTATTTT
-,16,TRBV6-1,-,TRBJ2-2,CASSADPRANTGELFF,TGTGCCAGCAGTGCCGATCCCCGCGCGAACACCGGGGAGCTGTTTTTT
-,15,TRBV15,TRBD1,TRBJ1-6,CATSRGGTDNSPLHF,TGTGCCACCAGCAGAGGGGGGACAGACAATTCACCCCTCCACTTT
-,14,TRBV19,TRBD1,TRBJ2-1,CASSRDSSYNEQFF,TGTGCCAGCTCCCGGGACAGCTCCTACAATGAGCAGTTCTTC
-,14,TRBV15,-,TRBJ2-7,CATSSRLPPYEQYF,TGTGCCACCAGCAGCAGACTACCCCCCTACGAGCAGTACTTC
-,13,TRBV5-1,TRBD2,TRBJ2-7,CASSLGSGGEQYF,TGCGCCAGCAGCTTGGGAAGCGGGGGAGAGCAGTACTTC
few,11,TRBV20-1,-,TRBJ2-7,CSATQGYEQYF,TGCAGTGCTACACAGGGATACGAGCAGTACTTC
-,15,TRBV9,TRBD1,TRBJ1-2,CASSSTPGQGAGYTF,TGTGCCAGCAGCTCCACCCCGGGACAGGGAGCCGGCTACACCTTC
-,15,TRBV9,-,TRBJ1-1,CASSPRPDPGVEAFF,TGTGCCAGCAGCCCGAGACCCGACCCGGGGGTTGAAGCTTTCTTT
once,13,TRBV6-5,TRBD1,TRBJ2-7,CASSTQQGYEQYF,TGTGCCAGCAGTACCCAACAGGGGTACGAGCAGTACTTC
-,13,TRBV29-1,-,TRBJ2-3,CSVERGGTDTQYF,TGCAGCGTTGAGCGGGGTGGCACAGATACGCAGTATTTT
few,15,TRBV19,TRBD1,TRBJ2-2,CASSRGQGRTGELFF,TGTGCCAGTAGTAGGGGACAGGGGCGAACCGGGGAGCTGTTTTTT
-,16,TRBV7-2,-,TRBJ2-1,CASSSQRSSSYNEQFF,TGTGCCAGCAGCTCCCAGCGGTCGAGCTCCTACAATGAGCAGTTCTTC
-,13,TRBV4-3,-,TRBJ2-7,CASSQGQAYEQYF,TGCGCCAGCAGCCAAGGACAAGCCTACGAGCAGTACTTC
-,14,TRBV6-5,TRBD1,TRBJ1-2,CASSTRTGGGLYTF,TGTGCCAGCAGTACCCGGACAGGGGGAGGTCTCTACACCTTC
-,16,TRBV18,-,TRBJ1-1,CASSPPGTSRGTEAFF,TGTGCCAGCTCACCACCGGGTACTTCCAGGGGCACTGAAGCTTTCTTT
-,17,TRBV15,TRBD2,TRBJ2-2,CATSRDRGGSGTGELFF,TGTGCCACCAGCAGAGATCGGGGAGGGAGCGGCACCGGGGAGCTGTTTTTT
-,13,TRBV5-6,TRBD1,TRBJ1-2,CASSLGTGVGYTF,TGTGCCAGCAGCCTTGGGACAGGGGTTGGCTACACCTTC
-,16,TRBV7-2,TRBD2,TRBJ2-3,CASSLVGTRGTDTQYF,TGTGCCAGCAGCTTAGTAGGGACTAGAGGCACAGATACGCAGTATTTT
-,15,TRBV19,-,TRBJ2-1,CASSIAQTGYNEQFF,TGTGCCAGTAGTATCGCCCAGACCGGGTACAATGAGCAGTTCTTC
few,12,TRBV7-9,-,TRBJ2-1,CATVPGEREQFF,TGTGCCACAGTACCAGGCGAAAGGGAGCAGTTCTTC
-,13,TRBV7-9,-,TRBJ1-1,CASSLQGGTEAFF,TGTGCCAGCAGCTTACAGGGAGGCACTGAAGCTTTCTTT
-,13,TRBV9,TRBD1,TRBJ1-4,CASSQGQVGKLFF,TGTGCCAGCAGTCAGGGACAGGTTGGAAAACTGTTTTTT
few,12,TRBV7-6,-,TRBJ2-1,CASSLRGNEQFF,TGTGCCAGCAGCTTAAGGGGAAATGAGCAGTTCTTC
-,15,TRBV30,-,TRBJ1-6,CAWSVIQGDHSPLHF,TGTGCCTGGAGTGTAATACAGGGCGACCATTCACCCCTCCACTTT
-,16,TRBV19,TRBD2,TRBJ2-3,CASSLGLAAYTDTQYF,TGTGCCAGTAGTTTAGGACTAGCTGCCTACACAGATACGCAGTATTTT
-,14,TRBV10-3,TRBD1,TRBJ1-2,CAISAGTGESGYTF,TGTGCCATCAGTGCCGGGACAGGCGAGTCTGGCTACACCTTC
-,17,TRBV4-2,TRBD2,TRBJ2-1,CASSPRTSGGAGNEQFF,TGTGCCAGCAGCCCGAGGACTAGCGGGGGGGCGGGCAATGAGCAGTTCTTC